These 27 T cell receptor beta chains were all obtained from the same sample, sequenced in a study of blood T cell repertoires in COVID-19. The protocol was immunoSEQ multiplex PCR, while the TCRdb copy is restricted to in-frame clones and leaves out a portion. The data hold fewer than 350,000 clones, with roughly 90% observed a single time. Sequencing input: PBMCs or T cells enriched from blood (not recorded which). The receptors shown here come from a man aged 35 to 55 who had been exposed to COVID-19.

In its sample, this clone was seen a few times. V is TRBV5-4 and J is TRBJ2-7; 12 positions match TRBD2. Germline V CDR1 and CDR2: SGHNT, YYREEE (reference sequence). V shed 2 bases, J shed 6 bases, and the junction held 15 bases outside the gene matches. The CDR3 covers 18 residues. For the CDR3, the DNA is TGTGCCAGCAGCTTCGGCGAATTAGGACTAGCGGGAAGCGGCGAGCAGTACTTC. It codes for CASSFGELGLAGSGEQYF.

This chain uses TRBV29-1 with TRBJ2-7; 12 bases are a match to TRBD2. Germline V gives CDR1 SQVTM, CDR2 ANQGSEA. The CDR3 runs to 15 residues. V was pared by 6 bases and J by 3 bases, with 9 bases of the junction left unmatched. The CDR3 sequence is CSVRTSGTTYYEQYF. CDR3 bases: TGCAGCGTGCGGACTAGCGGGACTACCTACTACGAGCAGTACTTC.

The V and J genes are TRBV3-1 (or the pseudogene TRBV3-2) and TRBJ2-2, with TRBD2 identical over 7 bases. This CDR3 has 15 amino acids. Germline V CDR1 and CDR2: LGHDT, YNNKEL (reference sequence). Unmatched junction bases numbered 4, after V lost 1 base and J lost 5 bases. Written as DNA, the CDR3 is TGTGCCAGCAGCCAAGGTGGCGGGAGAACCGGGGAGCTGTTTTTT. Translation gives CASSQGGGRTGELFF.

The count of this clone is one. This chain uses TRBV3-1 (or the pseudogene TRBV3-2) with TRBJ1-1; D gene ambiguous. The V gene lost 1 base and the J gene lost 9 bases, with 15 bases spanning the gap. CDR3 length equals 14 residues. The germline gives CDR1 LGHDT, CDR2 YNNKEL (reference sequence). In DNA, the CDR3 is TGTGCCAGCAGCCAAGCGCTCATGGGCAGGAAAGCTTTCTTT. Translated: CASSQALMGRKAFF.

This chain connects TRBV7-9 to TRBJ1-1, with D perhaps TRBD1 (6 bases). The CDR3 contains 14 residues. The V end lost 1 base, the J end lost 1 base, and 7 bases lay between the germline ends. Germline V gives CDR1 SEHNR, CDR2 FQNEAQ (reference sequence). This CDR3 is CASSLEQGNTEAFF. Here the CDR3 DNA reads TGTGCCAGCAGCTTAGAACAGGGGAACACTGAAGCTTTCTTT. The complete variable domain, with remaining parts taken from reference TRBV7-9 and TRBJ1-1, reads DTGVSQNPRHKITKRGQNVTFRCDPISEHNRLYWYRQTLGQGPEFLTYFQNEAQLEKSRLLSDRFSAERPKGSFSTLEIQRTEQGDSAMYLCASSLEQGNTEAFFGQGTRLTVV.

This chain connects TRBV11-2 to TRBJ2-3; D is unclear. CDR1 SGHAT and CDR2 FQNNGV come from the germline V gene. This CDR3 contains 15 residues. The V gene lost 4 bases and the J gene lost 6 bases, with 17 bases spanning the gap. CDR3 bases: TGTGCCAGCAGCTCTAGACCCCAACCTCGGGATACGCAGTATTTT. As protein: CASSSRPQPRDTQYF.

The V call is TRBV3-1 (or the pseudogene TRBV3-2), the J call TRBJ1-1, with D possibly being TRBD1 (6 bases). The CDR3 runs 17 residues. Germline V CDR1 and CDR2: LGHDT, YNNKEL (reference sequence). Trimming took off 4 bases at V and 1 base at J, with 19 bases between the two ends. DNA of the CDR3: TGTGCCAGCAGCCCCCGCGGAGGCAGGGGCGCGAACACTGAAGCTTTCTTT. Protein: CASSPRGGRGANTEAFF.

This clone was recorded a few times. J is TRBJ2-7 and V is TRBV27; TRBD2 aligns across 11 bases. The CDR3 sequence is 15 residues long. The V segment lost 6 bases and the J segment 2 bases; nucleotides outside the gene matches: 6. Germline CDR1 is MNHEY and CDR2 is SMNVEV (reference sequence). In DNA, the CDR3 is TGTGCCAGCAGGATTTCTAGCGGGGGGACCTACGAGCAGTACTTC. Protein sequence: CASRISSGGTYEQYF.

The chain joins TRBV3-1 (or the pseudogene TRBV3-2) to TRBJ2-1; TRBD2 matches 11 bases. This CDR3 comprises 17 residues. J lost 4 bases, V lost 4 bases, and 9 bases had no gene match. Germline assignment: CDR1 LGHDT and CDR2 YNNKEL (reference sequence). CDR3 loop: CASSPLHGTSGYNEQFF. The CDR3 bases are TGTGCCAGCAGCCCATTACATGGGACTAGCGGATACAATGAGCAGTTCTTC.

This clone was seen once. The rearrangement links TRBV28 to TRBJ2-3, with 16 bases aligning to TRBD2. The CDR3 has 16 amino acids. CDR1 and CDR2 (germline): MDHEN, SYDVKM. The J segment lost 6 bases and the V segment lost 6 bases, leaving 6 bases of the junction unmatched. CDR3 protein: CASRGTSGRAVDTQYF. In nucleotides, the CDR3 is TGTGCCAGCAGGGGGACTAGCGGGAGGGCCGTGGATACGCAGTATTTT.

This chain links TRBV5-6 with TRBJ2-1; possibly TRBD2 for D (5 bases). V was trimmed by 2 bases and J by 4 bases, leaving 16 bases between them. CDR1 is SGHDT and CDR2 is YYEEEE in the germline V gene. The CDR3 is 16 residues long. DNA of the CDR3: TGTGCCAGCAGCTTACCCGACTACAGCCTTTACAATGAGCAGTTCTTC. This codes for CASSLPDYSLYNEQFF.

Concerning this clone itself: One end of the junction does not line up with germline, which may come from a read error. This chain links TRBV13 with TRBJ2-2; weak D call: TRBD2 (5 bases). The CDR3 covers 16 residues. CDR1 is PRHDT and CDR2 is FYEKMQ in the germline V gene (reference sequence). The CDR3 DNA reads TGTGCCAGCAGCGACATGTTGGGAGCGAAGACCGGGGAGCTGTTTTTT. This gives the protein CASSDMLGAKTGELFF.

The chain uses TRBV14 and TRBJ1-1, with D maybe TRBD1 (6 bases). CDR3 length equals 13 residues. V shed 3 bases and J shed 7 bases, with 12 bases lying between them. Germline V gives CDR1 SGHDN, CDR2 FVKESK. This chain's CDR3 is CASSQTTGIEAFF. CDR3 DNA: TGTGCCAGCAGCCAGACGACAGGAATTGAAGCTTTCTTT.

This chain connects TRBV28 to TRBJ2-5, with D tentatively TRBD1 (5 bases). The V and J ends lost 5 bases and 5 bases respectively, with 15 bases between them. CDR1 is MDHEN and CDR2 is SYDVKM in the germline V gene. The CDR3 spans 14 residues. This CDR3 is CASSINRSPETQYF. The CDR3, as DNA: TGTGCCAGCAGTATAAACAGGTCTCCCGAGACCCAGTACTTC.

The chain links TRBV11-3 to TRBJ2-1; a possible D gene is TRBD2 (5 bases). Germline CDR1 and CDR2: SGHNT and YENEEA. The CDR3 length is 12 residues. V shed 4 bases and J shed 5 bases, with 6 bases lying between them. The CDR3 bases are TGTGCCAGCAGCTCGGGGAACAATGAGCAGTTCTTC. Its protein is CASSSGNNEQFF.

The chain is built from TRBV30 and TRBJ2-4; TRBD1 is a possible D gene (6 bases). The V gene lost 4 bases and the J gene lost 3 bases, with 13 bases spanning the gap. Germline CDR1 reads GTSNPN; CDR2 reads SVGIG (reference sequence). CDR3 size: 14 residues. CDR3: CAWKDRMGKNIQYF. The CDR3, as DNA: TGTGCCTGGAAGGACAGAATGGGCAAAAACATTCAGTACTTC.

This rearrangement joins TRBV10-1 to TRBJ2-3; perhaps TRBD2 as D (6 bases). From germline, CDR1 is WNHNN and CDR2 SYGVQD (reference sequence). The CDR3 contains 13 residues. V lost 10 bases and J 1 base, leaving 12 bases between the germline ends. CDR3 residues: CATLGLRTDTQYF. CDR3 in DNA: TGCGCCACCTTGGGACTTCGCACAGATACGCAGTATTTT.

V is TRBV5-4 and J is TRBJ1-4; possible D gene TRBD1, 6 bases. The CDR3 is 16 amino acids. V lost 0 bases, J lost 4 bases, and 13 bases lay in between. Looked up from germline, CDR1 is SGHNT and CDR2 is YYREEE (reference sequence). CDR3 protein: CASSLGGGLGNEKLFF. In nucleotides, the CDR3 is TGTGCCAGCAGCTTGGGCGGGGGGCTTGGTAATGAAAAACTGTTTTTT.

The rearrangement links TRBV28 to TRBJ1-2, with a weak D call TRBD1 (6 bases). The germline gives CDR1 MDHEN, CDR2 SYDVKM. The V and J ends lost 2 bases and 8 bases respectively, with 18 bases between them. This CDR3 region has 15 residues. CDR3 DNA sequence: TGTGCCAGCAGTTTAATCCCTCCGACAGGAGTCGGCTACACCTTC. It yields the protein CASSLIPPTGVGYTF.

The J gene is TRBJ2-1, the V gene TRBV4-1; D not resolved. Trimming took off 1 base at V and 9 bases at J, with 13 bases between the two ends. The length of the CDR3 is 14 residues. Germline lookup yields CDR1 MGHRA and CDR2 YSYEKL. CDR3 coding DNA: TGCGCCAGCAGCCAAGTCGGCCCAGCGAGTGAGCAGTTCTTC. Translation: CASSQVGPASEQFF.

This clone has only one observation. The genes are TRBV4-1 and TRBJ1-1; no clear D. Germline CDR1 reads MGHRA; CDR2 reads YSYEKL. This CDR3 spans 13 amino acids. Trimming cost V 4 bases and J 3 bases, with 9 bases left between them. The DNA of the CDR3 is TGCGCCAGCAGCCCCCCCCGGGACACTGAAGCTTTCTTT. Translated, it gives CASSPPRDTEAFF.

V usage is TRBV7-9 and J usage is TRBJ2-7, with 13 bases that match TRBD2. The length of the CDR3 is 19 residues. The V and J ends lost 4 bases and 5 bases, in that order; junction bases with no gene match: 17. CDR1 is SEHNR, CDR2 FQNEAQ, per germline (reference sequence). Here the CDR3 reads CASSSPTDTGTSGNDEQYF. The CDR3 DNA sequence: TGTGCCAGCAGCTCACCAACTGATACCGGGACTAGCGGGAACGACGAGCAGTACTTC.

The chain joins TRBV6-2 or TRBV6-3 to TRBJ1-5, with D tentatively TRBD1 (6 bases). The CDR3 runs to 14 residues. V was clipped by 6 bases and J by 0 bases, with 9 bases between them. Germline V lookup: CDR1 MNHEY, CDR2 SVGEGT. The CDR3 DNA is TGTGCCAGCAGCCGGGACATTAGCAATCAGCCCCAGCATTTT. Its protein product is CASSRDISNQPQHF.

This chain connects TRBV19 to TRBJ2-1; 7 bases line up with TRBD2. V was clipped by 7 bases and J by 2 bases; unmatched bases: 8. Germline CDR1 reads LNHDA; CDR2 reads SQIVND (reference sequence). CDR3 length equals 15 residues. The DNA of the CDR3 is TGTGCCAGTACGCCACTTGCGGGAGCCTACAATGAGCAGTTCTTC. Residues: CASTPLAGAYNEQFF.

This clone was observed a few times. This chain joins TRBV24-1 and TRBJ2-7; TRBD2 is a possible D gene (5 bases). Germline loops: CDR1 KGHDR, CDR2 SFDVKD. Between the trimmed V and J ends, which lost 3 bases and 2 bases, there was a span of 19 bases. This CDR3 has 17 amino acids. The CDR3 DNA is TGTGCCACCAGTGATCGCTCGGGAATTCACACTCCCTACGAGCAGTACTTC. As protein: CATSDRSGIHTPYEQYF.

The J gene is TRBJ2-1, the V gene TRBV6-2 or TRBV6-3, with D possibly being TRBD2 (5 bases). Germline CDR1 and CDR2: MNHEY and SVGEGT. The V gene lost 0 bases and the J gene lost 8 bases, with 8 bases spanning the gap. This CDR3 is 13 amino acids long. In DNA, the CDR3 is TGTGCCAGCAGTTACTCGACGGGGTATGAGCAGTTCTTC. Protein: CASSYSTGYEQFF.

The rearrangement links TRBV27 to TRBJ1-5; 7 bases are a match to TRBD1. The ends lost 5 bases at V and 6 bases at J; junction bases unmatched: 7. Germline values: CDR1 MNHEY, CDR2 SMNVEV (reference sequence). The CDR3 extends over 14 amino acids. The CDR3 sequence: CASSPSTGFQPQHF. As DNA, the CDR3 is TGTGCCAGCAGTCCCTCGACAGGGTTTCAGCCCCAGCATTTT.